These T cell receptor beta chains were read from a single sample in a study of blood T cell repertoires in COVID-19. Sequencing used immunoSEQ multiplex PCR; TCRdb keeps in-frame clones, though not all of them. Found here are 250,000 to 300,000 clones, more than 85% of them singletons; the top ten hold roughly 5%. Sequences were obtained from peripheral blood. The receptors shown here come from a man aged 40-50 years with acute or convalescent COVID-19. CDR3s include the opening cysteine and the closing phenylalanine or tryptophan. Fields, in order: CDR3 protein, V gene, clone size, D gene, J gene. A D gene is named only where the DNA matches it firmly. Part of the rows lack a size; the others show once, few, many or a class for expanded clones.

CASSSSPGANTGELFF,TRBV6-5,.,.,TRBJ2-2
CASSHGTTSTDTQYF,TRBV3-1/TRBV3-2,.,.,TRBJ2-3
CAWSVRTSPEAFF,TRBV30,.,.,TRBJ1-1
CATSKGLSNQPQHF,TRBV24-1,.,.,TRBJ1-5
CASSLQGANEKLFF,TRBV5-1,.,TRBD1,TRBJ1-4
CASILGGAGNEKLFF,TRBV6-5,.,.,TRBJ1-4
CASSPDRESDGYTF,TRBV18,.,TRBD1,TRBJ1-2
CASSQGLAVTYEQYF,TRBV3-1/TRBV3-2,.,.,TRBJ2-7
CASSIIQDRGSSGYTF,TRBV19,.,TRBD1,TRBJ1-2
CSVEDDRSYEQYF,TRBV29-1,few,.,TRBJ2-7
CASSSLAGGSTDTQYF,TRBV5-1,.,TRBD2,TRBJ2-3
CASSLASYEQYF,TRBV11-2,.,.,TRBJ2-7
CASSPGGARYEQYF,TRBV7-9,few,TRBD1,TRBJ2-7
CASSDWGWNYGYTF,TRBV6-1,.,.,TRBJ1-2
CASSVQGQGGGYTF,TRBV9,once,TRBD1,TRBJ1-2
CASSENPDSTAGDEQYF,TRBV7-6,.,.,TRBJ2-7
CASSFNSGANVLTF,TRBV27,.,.,TRBJ2-6
CASSPSGRADTQYF,TRBV6-6,.,.,TRBJ2-3
CASSQTSAHSYEQYF,TRBV4-1,.,TRBD2,TRBJ2-7
CASSEGTGGSEAFF,TRBV5-1,.,TRBD1,TRBJ1-1
CASSNGPGYEQYF,TRBV5-1,.,.,TRBJ2-7
CASRGQGVGNTIYF,TRBV2,few,TRBD1,TRBJ1-3
CASIPGGENYGYTF,TRBV6-5,once,.,TRBJ1-2
CASSVGGRGSYNSPLHF,TRBV9,.,.,TRBJ1-6
CASGLGLGGTEAFF,TRBV12-5,.,.,TRBJ1-1
CASSWEGRTDTQYF,TRBV6-5,.,TRBD2,TRBJ2-3